The 11 T cell receptor beta chains given below trace back to one sample, sequenced in a study of cytomegalovirus exposure and HLA in healthy donors. Primers for the PCR totalled 60 Vbeta and 13 Jbeta. This table comes from immunoSEQ multiplex PCR, and its TCRdb copy is limited to in-frame clones, with some not included. The sample lists around 150,000 clones, 70% to 85% occurring once. Sequenced sample: PBMCs. These receptors were taken from a man aged 35-49 years in good health and CMV-seronegative.

The chain is built from TRBV19 and TRBJ2-1, with D hard to call. CDR1 and CDR2 from the germline V gene are LNHDA and SQIVND (reference sequence). There are 16 residues in the CDR3. Trimming shortened V by 5 bases and J by 9 bases, and 23 bases separated the two germline ends. CDR3 amino acids: CASSWWSTSGDGEQFF. DNA of the CDR3: TGTGCCAGTAGTTGGTGGAGCACCTCCGGTGACGGTGAGCAGTTCTTC. The complete variable domain, with remaining parts taken from reference TRBV19 and TRBJ2-1, reads DGGITQSPKYLFRKEGQNVTLSCEQNLNHDAMYWYRQDPGQGLRLIYYSQIVNDFQKGDIAEGYSVSREKKESFPLTVTSAQKNPTAFYLCASSWWSTSGDGEQFFGPGTRLTVL.

The chain carries TRBV27 and TRBJ2-6; D call uncertain. CDR1 is MNHEY and CDR2 is SMNVEV in the germline V gene (reference sequence). V was clipped by 2 bases and J by 2 bases, with 10 bases between them. The CDR3 totals 16 residues. The CDR3 is CASSLAGFTGANVLTF. CDR3 sequence (DNA): TGTGCCAGCAGTTTAGCAGGTTTTACTGGGGCCAACGTCCTGACTTTC.

For the CDR3, the DNA is TGTGCCAGCAGTGTGGGGACAGCAAAAGAGACCCAGTACTTC. Amino acid sequence: CASSVGTAKETQYF. This sequence joins TRBV6-1 and TRBJ2-5; TRBD1 aligns across 7 bases. This CDR3 is built from 14 residues. Per germline, CDR1 MNHNS and CDR2 SASEGT. Germline trimming cut 4 bases from V and 3 bases from J; bases unmatched to any gene: 5.

The chain has TRBV7-2 and TRBJ1-3; possible D gene TRBD1, 5 bases. V was trimmed by 4 bases and J by 4 bases, leaving 11 bases between them. The CDR3 length is 14 residues. Germline V lookup: CDR1 SGHTA, CDR2 FQGNSA. In DNA, the CDR3 is TGTGCCAGCAGCTCCTGGACAAGAGGAAACACCATATATTTT. Protein sequence: CASSSWTRGNTIYF.

The chain couples TRBV9 to TRBJ1-2; D is possibly TRBD1 (5 bases). The CDR3 has 13 amino acids. The V end lost 0 bases, the J end lost 2 bases, and 5 bases lay between the germline ends. Germline CDR1 SGDLS, CDR2 YYNGEE. The DNA of the CDR3 is TGTGCCAGCAGCGTAGAGGGGAACTATGGCTACACCTTC. Encoded protein: CASSVEGNYGYTF.

The chain has TRBV5-6 and TRBJ2-5; 8 nucleotides line up with TRBD1. The CDR3 covers 15 residues. CDR1 and CDR2 (germline): SGHDT, YYEEEE. Trimming at V came to 5 bases and at J to 5 bases, leaving 11 bases not matched to a gene. The CDR3 DNA reads TGTGCCAGCAGTCGCCCCGGGACAGGAGGGGAGACCCAGTACTTC. Translated: CASSRPGTGGETQYF.

This clone was observed once. The rearrangement links TRBV6-1 to TRBJ1-1, with unresolved D. Trimming shortened V by 5 bases and J by 9 bases, and 13 bases separated the two germline ends. Germline lookup yields CDR1 MNHNS and CDR2 SASEGT. This CDR3 comprises 12 residues. CDR3 sequence: CASSWEPPQAFF. For the CDR3, the DNA is TGTGCCAGCAGTTGGGAGCCGCCGCAAGCTTTCTTT.

The chain joins TRBV7-2 to TRBJ2-3; maybe TRBD2 (5 bases). The CDR3 covers 14 residues. CDR1 and CDR2 from the germline V gene are SGHTA and FQGNSA. V gave up 2 bases and J gave up 4 bases, with 10 bases separating them. The CDR3 sequence is CASSLTRASDTQYF. CDR3 DNA: TGTGCCAGCAGCTTAACGAGGGCCTCAGATACGCAGTATTTT.

The V gene is TRBV27, the J gene TRBJ1-4, with TRBD1 identical over 7 bases. J gave up 8 bases and V 6 bases, and 6 bases lay outside the gene matches. Germline V gene data show CDR1 as MNHEY and CDR2 as SMNVEV (reference sequence). The CDR3 is 13 residues long. This CDR3 reads CASRLTGDEKLFF. The CDR3 nucleotides are TGTGCCAGCAGGCTTACAGGGGACGAAAAACTGTTTTTT.

This chain links TRBV6-1 with TRBJ2-7; no firm D call. The CDR3 totals 12 residues. With 5 bases removed from V and 3 bases from J, the gap between germline ends came to 8 bases. Germline V gene lookup returns CDR1 MNHNS and CDR2 SASEGT. CDR3 in amino acids: CASSFRYYEQYF. CDR3 DNA sequence: TGTGCCAGCAGTTTTCGTTACTACGAGCAGTACTTC.

V is TRBV14 and J is TRBJ2-1; TRBD1 agrees at 7 bases. Germline lookup yields CDR1 SGHDN and CDR2 FVKESK. The length of the CDR3 is 17 residues. With 7 bases clipped from V and 4 bases from J, the junction kept 16 bases outside the gene matches. Here the CDR3 reads CASTPRTGQKLYNEQFF. The CDR3 region has the DNA TGTGCCAGCACCCCAAGAACGGGACAGAAATTATACAATGAGCAGTTCTTC. Variable domain in full (rest from reference TRBV14 and TRBJ2-1): EAGVTQFPSHSVIEKGQTVTLRCDPISGHDNLYWYRRVMGKEIKFLLHFVKESKQDESGMPNNRFLAERTGGTYSTLKVQPAELEDSGVYFCASTPRTGQKLYNEQFFGPGTRLTVL.